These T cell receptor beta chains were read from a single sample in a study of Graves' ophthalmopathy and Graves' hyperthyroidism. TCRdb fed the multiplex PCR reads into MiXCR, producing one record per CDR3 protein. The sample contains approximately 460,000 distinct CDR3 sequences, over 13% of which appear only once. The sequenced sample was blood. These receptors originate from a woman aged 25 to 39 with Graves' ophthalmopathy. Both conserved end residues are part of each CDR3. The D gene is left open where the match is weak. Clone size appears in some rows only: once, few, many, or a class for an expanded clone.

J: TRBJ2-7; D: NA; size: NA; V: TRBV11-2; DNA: TGTGCCAGCAGCTTAGAGTCCGGGTTCTCCTACGAGCAGTACTTC; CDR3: CASSLESGFSYEQYF
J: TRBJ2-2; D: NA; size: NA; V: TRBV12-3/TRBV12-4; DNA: TGTGCCAGCAGTTCCCTAATAAGTCTCCTTAACACCGGGGAGCTGTTTTTT; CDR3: CASSSLISLLNTGELFF
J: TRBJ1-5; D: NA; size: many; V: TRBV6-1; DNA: TGTGCCAGCAGTGAGCCGGGGCCTAATCAGCCCCAGCATTTT; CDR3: CASSEPGPNQPQHF
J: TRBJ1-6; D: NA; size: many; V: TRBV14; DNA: TGTGCCAGCAGCCAAGAATGGGGCGGCTTGACACCCCTCCACTTT; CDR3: CASSQEWGGLTPLHF
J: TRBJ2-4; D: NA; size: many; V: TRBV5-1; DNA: TGCGCCAGCAGCTTCGGACAAGGGGCCAAAAACATTCAGTACTTC; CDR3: CASSFGQGAKNIQYF
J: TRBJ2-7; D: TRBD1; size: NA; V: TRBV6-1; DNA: TGTGCCAGCACCTCATTACAGGGGCTCTACGAGCAGTACTTC; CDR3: CASTSLQGLYEQYF
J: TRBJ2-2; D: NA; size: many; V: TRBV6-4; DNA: TGTGCCAGCAGTGATGGGACCGGGGAGCTGTTTTTT; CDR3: CASSDGTGELFF
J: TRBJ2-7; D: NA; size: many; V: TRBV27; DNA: TGTGCCAGCAGTTTATCTCCGTTAGCGATCTACGAGCAGTACTTC; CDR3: CASSLSPLAIYEQYF
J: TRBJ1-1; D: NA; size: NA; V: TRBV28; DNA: TGTGCCAGCAGAACCCGCGACAGGCCCTGGACTGAAGCTTTCTTT; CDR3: CASRTRDRPWTEAFF
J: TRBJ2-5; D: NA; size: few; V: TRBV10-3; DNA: TGTGCCATCTCTGACCAGCACCAAGAGACCCAGTACTTC; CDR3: CAISDQHQETQYF
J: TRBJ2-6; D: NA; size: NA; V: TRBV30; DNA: TGTGCCTGGAGTATGACAGCTTCTGGGGCCAACGTCCTGACTTTC; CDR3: CAWSMTASGANVLTF
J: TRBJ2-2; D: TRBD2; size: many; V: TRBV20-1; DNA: TGCAGTGCCGTAGCGGGAGGGGGGCGTGACACCGGGGAGCTGTTTTTT; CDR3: CSAVAGGGRDTGELFF
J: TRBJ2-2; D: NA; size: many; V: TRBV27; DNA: TGTGCCAGCAGTCCCGGACAGACCGGGGAGCTGTTTTTT; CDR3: CASSPGQTGELFF
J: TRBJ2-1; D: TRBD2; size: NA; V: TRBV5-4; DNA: TGTGCCAGCAGCTTGGTACTAGCGGGGGTGGGTGAGCAGTTCTTC; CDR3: CASSLVLAGVGEQFF
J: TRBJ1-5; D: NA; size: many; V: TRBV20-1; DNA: TGCAGTGCTAGACGGGGGACGGTGGGCCTGCCCCAGCATTTT; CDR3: CSARRGTVGLPQHF
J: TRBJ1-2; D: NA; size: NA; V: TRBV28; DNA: TGTGCCAGCAGTTTATCCGGGGGCGGGCTCGATGGCTACACCTTC; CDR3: CASSLSGGGLDGYTF
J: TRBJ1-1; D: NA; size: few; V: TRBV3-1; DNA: TGTGCCAGCAGCCCCCACAGCGGTCAGCTTGAAGCTTTCTTT; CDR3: CASSPHSGQLEAFF
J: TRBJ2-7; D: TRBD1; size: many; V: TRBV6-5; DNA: TGTGCCAGCAGTTCGGACAGGGTCCACGAGCAGTACTTC; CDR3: CASSSDRVHEQYF